This TCR beta chain was profiled in a study of graft-versus-host responses after intestinal transplantation. Overall study results and limits: The marrow of recipients harbored GvH clones, and ileum or blood showed some of them first.

Concerning this clone itself: No antigen is known for it.

In germline, CDR1 is LGHNA, CDR2 YSLEER. The CDR3 runs 18 residues. The junction had 8 bases not matched to a gene; V was cut back by 0 bases and J by 0 bases. The protocol was immunoSEQ multiplex PCR, while the TCRdb copy is restricted to in-frame clones and leaves out a portion. Here the sample spans about 90,000 clones, roughly 93% being singletons. The chain carries TRBV4-3 and TRBJ1-3; 7 bases are a match to TRBD1. This receptor was identified in a human donor who was the organ donor for an intestinal transplant. The sample here was unstimulated CD8+ T cells sorted from spleen or lymph node cells, taken before transplant. The CDR3 region is CASSQDQAGGFSGNTIYF. The CDR3 DNA sequence: TGCGCCAGCAGCCAAGATCAGGCAGGGGGTTTCTCTGGAAACACCATATATTTT.